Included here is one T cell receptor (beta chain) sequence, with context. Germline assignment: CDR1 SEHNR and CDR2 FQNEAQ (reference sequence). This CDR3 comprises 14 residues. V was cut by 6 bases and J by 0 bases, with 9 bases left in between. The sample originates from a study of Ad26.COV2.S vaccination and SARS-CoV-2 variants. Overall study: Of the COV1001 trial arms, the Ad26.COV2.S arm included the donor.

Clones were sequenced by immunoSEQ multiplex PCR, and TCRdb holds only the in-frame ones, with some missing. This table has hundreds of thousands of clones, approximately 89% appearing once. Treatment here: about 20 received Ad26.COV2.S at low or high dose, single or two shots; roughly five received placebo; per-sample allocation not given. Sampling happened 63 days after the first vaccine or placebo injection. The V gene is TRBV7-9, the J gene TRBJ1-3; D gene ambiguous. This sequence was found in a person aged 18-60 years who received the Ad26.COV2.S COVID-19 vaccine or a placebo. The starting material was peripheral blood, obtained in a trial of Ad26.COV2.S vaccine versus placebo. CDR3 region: CASRSGASGNTIYF. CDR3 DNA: TGTGCCAGCAGATCAGGCGCCTCTGGAAACACCATATATTTT.